This TCR beta chain was found in a study of early stage breast cancer tumors. Looking at the study overall: ER+/PR+/HER2- status applied to about 70% of the 16 invasive breast tumors. Study findings and constraints: Compared with adjacent normal breast tissue, tumors showed roughly 2.5-fold greater T cell density and higher clonality. Comparing each tissue with blood distinguished tumor from normal in most of the 16 patients. Most shared enriched TCRB sequences were commonly generated ones.

Comments on this clone: Its antigen remains unknown.

Germline V gene data show CDR1 as KGHSH and CDR2 as LQKENI. This CDR3 has 13 amino acids. Trimming at V came to 8 bases and at J to 4 bases, leaving 6 bases not matched to a gene. Libraries were prepared by immunoSEQ multiplex PCR; TCRdb keeps only in-frame clonotypes and omits some of them. Altogether under 45,000 clones are present, about 78% being singletons, with the ten largest covering about 6.8%. This clonotype was obtained from a person aged 45 to 60 with breast cancer. Sequencing was performed on blood. This sequence joins TRBV18 and TRBJ1-1, with 8 nucleotides matching TRBD1. CDR3 nucleotide sequence: TGTGCCAGCCGCGGACAGGGAGGCACTGAAGCTTTCTTT. Translation gives CASRGQGGTEAFF.